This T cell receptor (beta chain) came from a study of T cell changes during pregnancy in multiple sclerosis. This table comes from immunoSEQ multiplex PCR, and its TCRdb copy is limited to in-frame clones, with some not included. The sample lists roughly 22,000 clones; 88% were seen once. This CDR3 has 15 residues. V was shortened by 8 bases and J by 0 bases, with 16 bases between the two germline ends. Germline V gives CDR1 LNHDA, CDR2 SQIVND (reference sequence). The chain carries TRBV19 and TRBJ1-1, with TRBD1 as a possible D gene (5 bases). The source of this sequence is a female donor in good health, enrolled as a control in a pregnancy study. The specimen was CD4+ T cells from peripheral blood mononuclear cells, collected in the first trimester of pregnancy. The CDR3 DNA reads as TGTGCCAGTTACGACAGAATATTCATGAACACTGAAGCTTTCTTT. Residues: CASYDRIFMNTEAFF. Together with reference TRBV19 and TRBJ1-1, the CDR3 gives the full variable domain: DGGITQSPKYLFRKEGQNVTLSCEQNLNHDAMYWYRQDPGQGLRLIYYSQIVNDFQKGDIAEGYSVSREKKESFPLTVTSAQKNPTAFYLCASYDRIFMNTEAFFGQGTRLTVV.